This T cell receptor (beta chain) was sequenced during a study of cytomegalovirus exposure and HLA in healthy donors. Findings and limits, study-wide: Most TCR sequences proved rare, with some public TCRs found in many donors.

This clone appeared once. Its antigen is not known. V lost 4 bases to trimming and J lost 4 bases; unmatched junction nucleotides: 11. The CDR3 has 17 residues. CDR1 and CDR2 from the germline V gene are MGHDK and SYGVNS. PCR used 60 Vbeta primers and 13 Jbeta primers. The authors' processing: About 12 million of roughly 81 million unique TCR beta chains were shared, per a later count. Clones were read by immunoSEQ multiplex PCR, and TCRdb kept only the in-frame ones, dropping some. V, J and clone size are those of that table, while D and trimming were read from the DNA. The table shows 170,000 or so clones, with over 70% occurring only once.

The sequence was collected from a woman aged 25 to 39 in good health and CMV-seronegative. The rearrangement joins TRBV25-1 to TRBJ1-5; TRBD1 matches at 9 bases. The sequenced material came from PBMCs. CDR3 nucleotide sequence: TGTGCCAGCAGTGGACCTACAGGGGGCTCTCCGAATCAGCCCCAGCATTTT. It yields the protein CASSGPTGGSPNQPQHF.